The 4 T cell receptor beta chains below come from one sample, sequenced in a study of molecular identifiers for immune sequencing clone quantification. TCRdb reprocessed the PCR reads with MiXCR, giving one entry per CDR3 protein. The sample lists more than 450,000 distinct CDR3 sequences, about 22% occurring once. The specimen sequenced was naive CD8+ T cells from blood, with Jurkat cell RNA spiked in. The sample's subset: FACS-sorted CD8+CD4-CCR7+CD45RA+ naive T cells. The receptors come from a human donor in good health. Some libraries in this study had Jurkat cell RNA spiked in.

This clonotype was seen only a few times. The chain is built from TRBV11-2 and TRBJ2-7; 9 nucleotides align to TRBD2. The CDR3 covers 15 residues. Germline trimming cut 1 base from V and 3 bases from J; bases unmatched to any gene: 4. CDR1 is SGHAT and CDR2 is FQNNGV in the germline V gene. CDR3 region: CASSLGVAGVYEQYF. In DNA, the CDR3 is TGTGCCAGCAGCTTAGGGGTAGCGGGGGTCTACGAGCAGTACTTC.

This rearrangement joins TRBV10-1 to TRBJ2-7; D might be TRBD1 (6 bases). CDR1 and CDR2 from the germline V gene are WNHNN and SYGVQD (reference sequence). Trimming took 4 bases from V and 1 from J, leaving 11 bases between them. The length of the CDR3 is 14 residues. The chain's CDR3 is CASSAWTVSYEQYF. The CDR3 DNA is TGCGCCAGCAGTGCTTGGACAGTGTCCTACGAGCAGTACTTC.

This clonotype was detected only a few times. V gene TRBV27 combines with J gene TRBJ2-7, with TRBD2 as a possible D gene (5 bases). The CDR3 runs to 16 residues. Per germline, CDR1 MNHEY and CDR2 SMNVEV (reference sequence). V was cut by 3 bases and J by 1 base, with 16 bases left in between. This CDR3 is CASSFHGGALSYEQYF. As DNA, the CDR3 is TGTGCCAGCAGTTTTCACGGAGGCGCTCTTTCCTACGAGCAGTACTTC.

This clonotype was counted a few times. The V call is TRBV19, the J call TRBJ2-3, with D maybe TRBD2 (5 bases). There are 18 residues in the CDR3. Trimming removed 9 bases from V and 4 bases from J, with 29 bases in between. CDR1 and CDR2 (germline): LNHDA, SQIVND (reference sequence). The CDR3: CASSLQSSGLRTPDTQYF. The CDR3 nucleotides are TGTGCCAGCAGCCTTCAGTCGTCTGGACTGCGAACTCCAGATACGCAGTATTTT.